These T cell receptor beta chains were read from a single sample in a study of T cell responses to AZD1222 COVID-19 vaccine. Sequenced by immunoSEQ multiplex PCR; TCRdb stores in-frame clones only, minus some. The profile shows 150,000 to 200,000 clones, 94% of them singletons. Sequenced material: peripheral blood, taken on day 0 of AZD1222 vaccination. These TCRs come from an adult in good health. The CDR3 runs from the conserved cysteine through the conserved F or W. A D gene is named only where the DNA matches it firmly. The size field is filled for only some rows; it gives once, few, many or a size class.

J	D	V	size	CDR3
TRBJ1-1	NA	TRBV27	NA	CASGEAVNTEAFF
TRBJ2-7	TRBD2	TRBV19	NA	CASSRGTSGWYEQYF
TRBJ2-7	TRBD2	TRBV10-3	NA	CAVTGTSNYEQYF
TRBJ2-7	TRBD2	TRBV7-9	NA	CASSSGLAIQYEQYF
TRBJ1-1	TRBD1	TRBV5-6	NA	CASSHRQGWYTEAFF
TRBJ2-1	TRBD1	TRBV5-1	NA	CASRRTGNYNEQFF
TRBJ2-1	NA	TRBV5-4	NA	CASSGNSYNEQFF
TRBJ1-2	TRBD1	TRBV19	NA	CASIRTGGSSYGYTF
TRBJ1-2	NA	TRBV29-1	NA	CSASGAQANYGYTF
TRBJ2-1	NA	TRBV28	NA	CATWRGISYNEQFF
TRBJ2-1	NA	TRBV19	once	CASSFPDGSSYNEQFF
TRBJ2-3	NA	TRBV5-4	NA	CASSKGPGDTQYF
TRBJ1-1	NA	TRBV9	NA	CASSVLPGGNTEAFF
TRBJ2-2	NA	TRBV7-9	NA	CASSSVGAGELFF
TRBJ2-7	TRBD2	TRBV29-1	NA	CSVERLAGVGEQYF
TRBJ2-7	NA	TRBV19	NA	CASSSGDYEQYF